The entry below gives a single T cell receptor (beta chain) sequence along with its context. Original processing methods: Reference gene primer amplification gave estimated nucleated cell counts. Method: immunoSEQ multiplex PCR; TCRdb's copy keeps in-frame clones and lacks some. The V and J calls and clone size were taken over from that table, and D and trimming were inferred from the DNA. The sample contains 250,000 or so clones, about four fifths of which appear only once. The data belong to a study of blood T cell repertoires in COVID-19. Background on the study: The origin of the acute and convalescent COVID-19 samples was the United States, Italy and Spain. T cells, B-cell-depleted T cells, or PBMCs provided the cDNA or gDNA that served as material.

The V segment lost 5 bases and the J segment 5 bases; nucleotides outside the gene matches: 6. Germline loops: CDR1 MNHEY, CDR2 SVGEGT. CDR3 length equals 16 residues. The chain is built from TRBV6-2 or TRBV6-3 and TRBJ2-5; 15 bases match TRBD2. The sequence derives from a woman under 30 with acute or convalescent COVID-19. The sample consisted of peripheral blood. The CDR3 here is CASSGGLAGGGETQYF. CDR3 in DNA: TGTGCCAGCAGTGGGGGACTAGCGGGAGGCGGGGAGACCCAGTACTTC.